Below, 28 T cell receptor beta chains from the same sample are listed, as sequenced in a study of blood T cell repertoires in COVID-19. This table comes from immunoSEQ multiplex PCR, and its TCRdb copy is limited to in-frame clones, with some not included. The data show more than 200,000 clones, with about 87% seen just once and around 5.1% held by the top ten. The sample comprised peripheral blood. All receptors derive from a woman aged 60-75 years with COVID-19, enrolled during active disease.

The rearrangement links TRBV24-1 to TRBJ1-5, with D possibly matching TRBD1 (6 bases). Per germline, CDR1 KGHDR and CDR2 SFDVKD. V was trimmed by 9 bases and J by 1 base, leaving 12 bases between them. The CDR3 spans 14 residues. This CDR3 is CATGITGSNQPQHF. Here the CDR3 DNA reads TGTGCCACCGGAATCACAGGGAGCAATCAGCCCCAGCATTTT.

The gene calls are TRBV5-1 and TRBJ2-7; 8 bases align to TRBD2. The CDR3 has 15 residues. CDR1 and CDR2 from the germline V gene are SGHRS and YFSETQ. V lost 5 bases to trimming and J lost 2 bases; unmatched junction nucleotides: 9. The CDR3, as DNA: TGCGCCAGCAGGGACGGGGCTAGCGGGCCCTACGAGCAGTACTTC. Protein: CASRDGASGPYEQYF.

J is TRBJ1-2 and V is TRBV7-2; 7 bases agree with TRBD1. The V gene end was trimmed by 0 bases and the J gene end by 4 bases; junction bases not matched to a gene: 5. This CDR3 has 15 amino acids. Germline V gene data show CDR1 as SGHTA and CDR2 as FQGNSA. For the CDR3, the DNA is TGTGCCAGCAGCTTAGCCCCCAACAGGGGCTATGGCTACACCTTC. It is translated as CASSLAPNRGYGYTF. Full variable domain (rest looked up from reference TRBV7-2 and TRBJ1-2): GAGVSQSPSNKVTEKGKDVELRCDPISGHTALYWYRQSLGQGLEFLIYFQGNSAPDKSGLPSDRFSAERTGGSVSTLTIQRTQQEDSAVYLCASSLAPNRGYGYTFGSGTRLTVV.

This clone has just a few counts. The chain links TRBV7-8 to TRBJ2-5, with D unclear. Germline V gives CDR1 SGHVS, CDR2 FQNEAQ. V was shortened by 0 bases and J by 7 bases, with 15 bases between the two germline ends. CDR3 length equals 15 residues. The CDR3 nucleotides read TGTGCCAGCAGCTTAGCCCAGGCTTACGATGGGACCCAGTACTTC. Residues: CASSLAQAYDGTQYF.

This chain uses TRBV19 with TRBJ2-7; D might be TRBD1 (5 bases). The germline CDR1 and CDR2 sequences are LNHDA and SQIVND (reference sequence). Trimming took 3 bases from V and 3 from J, leaving 12 bases between them. The CDR3 consists of 14 residues. The CDR3 loop reads CASSILRVGYEQYF. CDR3 sequence (DNA): TGTGCCAGTAGTATCCTCAGGGTCGGCTACGAGCAGTACTTC. Using reference TRBV19 and TRBJ2-7 for the parts outside the CDR3, the full variable domain is DGGITQSPKYLFRKEGQNVTLSCEQNLNHDAMYWYRQDPGQGLRLIYYSQIVNDFQKGDIAEGYSVSREKKESFPLTVTSAQKNPTAFYLCASSILRVGYEQYFGPGTRLTVT.

In this sample, this clone turned up once. The genes are TRBV5-1 and TRBJ2-7; maybe TRBD2 (7 bases). The V gene's germline CDR1 is SGHRS and CDR2 YFSETQ. The V gene lost 4 bases and the J gene lost 5 bases, with 13 bases spanning the gap. The CDR3 is made up of 13 amino acids. In DNA form, the CDR3 reads TGCGCCAGCAGCGAACAGGGAGGGAACGAGCAGTACTTC. Encoded protein: CASSEQGGNEQYF.

The gene calls are TRBV7-6 and TRBJ2-5; 8 bases fit TRBD2. There are 16 residues in the CDR3. Looked up from germline, CDR1 is SGHVS and CDR2 is FNYEAQ. V shed 1 base and J 5 bases; nucleotides not matched to a gene: 9. CDR3 residues: CASSLDLGLGRETQYF. CDR3 DNA: TGTGCCAGCAGCTTAGATCTGGGACTAGGGAGGGAGACCCAGTACTTC.

J is TRBJ2-3 and V is TRBV5-1, with a possible D match to TRBD1 (6 bases). CDR1 SGHRS and CDR2 YFSETQ come from the germline V gene. Trimming took off 0 bases at V and 2 bases at J, with 10 bases between the two ends. This CDR3 region has 15 residues. DNA of the CDR3: TGCGCCAGCAGCTTGGAGGACAGCCCCACAGATACGCAGTATTTT. Residues: CASSLEDSPTDTQYF.

This clone was observed a single time. The chain carries TRBV6-2 or TRBV6-3 and TRBJ1-5; no firm D call. The germline gives CDR1 MNHEY, CDR2 SVGEGT. Trimming pared 4 bases from V and 1 base from J, leaving 14 bases between. The CDR3 has 16 amino acids. CDR3 in DNA: TGTGCCAGCAGTTCACGAGGTACACAAAGCAATCAGCCCCAGCATTTT. It specifies CASSSRGTQSNQPQHF.

The genes are TRBV24-1 and TRBJ2-2, with a possible D match to TRBD1 (5 bases). This CDR3 has 19 residues. Trimming cost V 3 bases and J 1 base, with 20 bases left between them. Germline assignment: CDR1 KGHDR and CDR2 SFDVKD. DNA of the CDR3: TGTGCCACCAGTGATCCCCGAGGTCAGGGAAAGGGGAACACCGGGGAGCTGTTTTTT. This codes for CATSDPRGQGKGNTGELFF.

This chain links TRBV29-1 with TRBJ2-2; 8 nucleotides align to TRBD2. The germline CDR1 and CDR2 sequences are SQVTM and ANQGSEA. Trimming removed 7 bases from V and 7 bases from J; junction bases left unmatched: 8. The CDR3 has 13 residues. The DNA of the CDR3 is TGCAGCGGTATAAGCGGGAGATTCGGGGAGCTGTTTTTT. Translated: CSGISGRFGELFF.

The chain recombines TRBV7-9 with TRBJ2-5, with 7 positions matching TRBD2. CDR1 and CDR2 (germline): SEHNR, FQNEAQ (reference sequence). This CDR3 contains 11 residues. V trimming: 11 bases; J trimming: 2 bases; junction bases outside the gene matches: 2. Written as DNA, the CDR3 is TGTGCCGCCGGGAGGCAAGAGACCCAGTACTTC. Protein: CAAGRQETQYF.

The genes are TRBV4-2 and TRBJ2-6; maybe TRBD1 (5 bases). The CDR3 has 18 amino acids. Germline loops: CDR1 LGHNA, CDR2 YNFKEQ. Trimming cost V 5 bases and J 2 bases, with 19 bases left between them. CDR3 nucleotides: TGTGCCAGCAGCTCGAGTGTCCTCCAGGGCGCTGGGGCCAACGTCCTGACTTTC. Translation gives CASSSSVLQGAGANVLTF.

This clone has more than one count but fewer than ten. CDR3 in DNA: TGTGCCAGCTCACACACCACCGGGACAGGGGCGAACATTCAGTACTTC. Translation: CASSHTTGTGANIQYF. V gene TRBV18 combines with J gene TRBJ2-4; TRBD1 aligns across 10 bases. The CDR3 length is 16 residues. Per the germline V gene, CDR1 is KGHSH and CDR2 is LQKENI. V was pared by 4 bases and J by 7 bases, with 10 bases of the junction left unmatched.

This chain connects TRBV27 to TRBJ2-1, with 14 positions matching TRBD2. The V gene end was trimmed by 7 bases and the J gene end by 6 bases; junction bases not matched to a gene: 2. The CDR3 sequence is 14 residues long. Germline assignment: CDR1 MNHEY and CDR2 SMNVEV (reference sequence). CDR3 bases: TGTGCCAGCATGACTAGCGGGAGGGCCAATGAGCAGTTCTTC. This codes for CASMTSGRANEQFF.

A single count supports this clone. This rearrangement joins TRBV9 to TRBJ2-5; D might be TRBD1 (6 bases). Trimming cost V 3 bases and J 10 bases, with 22 bases left between them. The length of the CDR3 is 15 residues. Germline CDR1 is SGDLS and CDR2 is YYNGEE. The chain's CDR3 is CASSASDAFSGVQYF. CDR3 in DNA: TGTGCCAGCAGCGCGTCGGACGCGTTTTCAGGGGTCCAGTACTTC.

Written as DNA, the CDR3 is TGTGCCTGGAGTGTACAGGGGGTAATGAACACTGAAGCTTTCTTT. Translating gives CAWSVQGVMNTEAFF. The genes are TRBV30 and TRBJ1-1; 8 nucleotides match TRBD1. CDR3 length equals 15 residues. The germline V gene encodes CDR1 GTSNPN and CDR2 SVGIG (reference sequence). Germline trimming cut 0 bases from V and 0 bases from J; bases unmatched to any gene: 3.

This chain connects TRBV18 to TRBJ1-1; the match to TRBD1 covers 8 bases. Germline V lookup: CDR1 KGHSH, CDR2 LQKENI. V gave up 2 bases and J gave up 1 base; unmatched junction bases: 9. The CDR3 runs to 17 residues. The CDR3 reads CASSPSGNRGRNTEAFF. In DNA, the CDR3 is TGTGCCAGCTCACCATCAGGTAACAGGGGGAGGAACACTGAAGCTTTCTTT.

The chain combines TRBV20-1 with TRBJ2-7, with 8 bases fitting TRBD2. The end of the DNA aligns better with TRBJ2-1, so the J call may be wrong. The CDR3 covers 11 residues. Germline-derived CDR1 and CDR2 are DFQATT and SNEGSKA (reference sequence). The CDR3 sequence: CSAGGYNEQFF. For the CDR3, the DNA is TGCAGCGCGGGAGGTTACAATGAGCAGTTCTTC.

V is TRBV30 and J is TRBJ2-3, with 7 bases identical to TRBD2. Germline V gene lookup returns CDR1 GTSNPN and CDR2 SVGIG (reference sequence). V was clipped by 0 bases and J by 12 bases; unmatched bases: 6. This CDR3 comprises 12 residues. The CDR3 DNA reads as TGTGCCTGGAGTGTAGTAAGACTAGCTCAGTATTTT. Its protein is CAWSVVRLAQYF.

This sequence joins TRBV19 and TRBJ2-7; D remains ambiguous. Germline CDR1 is LNHDA and CDR2 is SQIVND (reference sequence). Trimming stripped 6 bases from V and 4 bases from J, with 16 bases between. The CDR3 runs 14 residues. CDR3 loop: CASSDSWASYEQYF. DNA for the CDR3: TGTGCCAGTAGCGATAGTTGGGCTTCTTACGAGCAGTACTTC.

The genes are TRBV19 and TRBJ1-5, with D tentatively TRBD1 (6 bases). This CDR3 contains 17 residues. CDR1 is LNHDA, CDR2 SQIVND, per germline (reference sequence). V dropped 2 bases and J dropped 6 bases, with 20 bases sitting between them. CDR3 sequence reads: CASSIRLGGGRFQPQHF. The CDR3 DNA reads TGTGCCAGTAGTATACGACTGGGAGGGGGACGTTTTCAGCCCCAGCATTTT.

The rearrangement links TRBV19 to TRBJ1-5; D perhaps matches TRBD1 (6 bases). Germline-derived CDR1 and CDR2 are LNHDA and SQIVND (reference sequence). V lost 8 bases and J lost 1, with 12 bases in between. The CDR3 extends over 14 amino acids. The CDR3 spells CASQQGTSNQPQHF. The CDR3 nucleotides read TGTGCCAGTCAACAGGGTACAAGCAATCAGCCCCAGCATTTT.

The chain couples TRBV28 to TRBJ1-2, with 9 positions matching TRBD1. Germline CDR1 is MDHEN and CDR2 is SYDVKM. The V gene end was trimmed by 5 bases and the J gene end by 6 bases; junction bases not matched to a gene: 10. This CDR3 is built from 15 residues. The CDR3: CASSAPGTGRNGYTF. The CDR3 DNA reads TGTGCCAGCAGTGCCCCCGGGACAGGGAGAAATGGCTACACCTTC.

V usage is TRBV3-1 (or the pseudogene TRBV3-2) and J usage is TRBJ2-3; TRBD2 matches 12 bases. This CDR3 has 16 amino acids. CDR1 LGHDT and CDR2 YNNKEL come from the germline V gene (reference sequence). V lost 4 bases to trimming and J lost 5 bases; unmatched junction nucleotides: 7. The CDR3 DNA sequence: TGTGCCAGCAGCCTACTAGCGGGAGGCCGGGTAGATACGCAGTATTTT. Amino acid sequence: CASSLLAGGRVDTQYF.

V usage is TRBV5-1 and J usage is TRBJ2-7; tentatively, D is TRBD1 (5 bases). Trimming cost V 0 bases and J 3 bases, with 13 bases left between them. This CDR3 comprises 15 residues. Looked up from germline, CDR1 is SGHRS and CDR2 is YFSETQ. The CDR3 DNA follows: TGCGCCAGCAGCTTGGAGACAGCCTCCCTCTACGAGCAGTACTTC. Encoded protein: CASSLETASLYEQYF.

This rearrangement joins TRBV3-1 (or the pseudogene TRBV3-2) to TRBJ2-2; 10 bases line up with TRBD2. Germline assignment: CDR1 LGHDT and CDR2 YNNKEL (reference sequence). J gave up 1 base and V 1 base, and 3 bases lay outside the gene matches. This CDR3 has 17 amino acids. For the CDR3, the DNA is TGTGCCAGCAGCCAAGCCAGGACTAGCGGGAACACCGGGGAGCTGTTTTTT. Protein: CASSQARTSGNTGELFF.

J is TRBJ2-7 and V is TRBV19, with TRBD2 matching over 8 bases. The CDR3 extends over 13 amino acids. Per germline, CDR1 LNHDA and CDR2 SQIVND (reference sequence). After removal of 6 bases from V and 6 bases from J, the junction contained 7 bases not matched to a gene. The CDR3 DNA sequence: TGTGCCAGTAGCATGGGCGCGGGGGGCGAGCAGTACTTC. Translation gives CASSMGAGGEQYF.